The sequence of this T cell receptor (beta chain) was determined in a study of T cells after posttransplantation cyclophosphamide. Study-wide results and caveats: After PTCy, TRB diversity resembled that of CNI/methotrexate controls. Tissue-infiltrating T cells from skin or gut overlapped little with blood T cells.

Per germline, CDR1 MDHEN and CDR2 SYDVKM. After removal of 5 bases from V and 3 bases from J, the junction contained 7 bases not matched to a gene. The CDR3 extends over 15 amino acids. This clone was detected ten times or more. Its specificity is not known. The repertoire was sequenced with immunoSEQ multiplex PCR; TCRdb's copy has only in-frame clones and lacks some. The record shows about 25,000 clones for this sample, with no singletons present. Treatment was busulfan-fludarabine conditioning, a marrow graft, and cyclophosphamide on days +3 and +4. The TCR comes from a young adult male patient who received an allogeneic stem cell transplant from a related donor, was CMV-positive, and had no GVHD. Some T cells here may be from the graft donor. The starting material was PBMCs, obtained after allogeneic stem cell transplant with posttransplant cyclophosphamide. The chain combines TRBV28 with TRBJ1-5; 7 bases fit TRBD1. CDR3 sequence: CASSPMTGNNQPQHF. The DNA for the CDR3 is TGTGCCAGCAGTCCCATGACAGGGAACAATCAGCCCCAGCATTTT.